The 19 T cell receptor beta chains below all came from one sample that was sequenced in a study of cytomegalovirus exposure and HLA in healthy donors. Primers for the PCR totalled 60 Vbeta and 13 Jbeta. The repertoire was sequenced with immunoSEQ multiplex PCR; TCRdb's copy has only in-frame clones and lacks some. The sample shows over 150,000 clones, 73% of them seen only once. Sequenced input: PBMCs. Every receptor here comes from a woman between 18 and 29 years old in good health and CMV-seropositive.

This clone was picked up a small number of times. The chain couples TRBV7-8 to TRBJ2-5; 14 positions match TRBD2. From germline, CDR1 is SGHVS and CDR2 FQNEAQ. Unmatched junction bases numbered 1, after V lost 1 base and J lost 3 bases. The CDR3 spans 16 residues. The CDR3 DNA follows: TGTGCCAGCAGCTTAGGGGGACTAGCGGGGGAAGAGACCCAGTACTTC. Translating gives CASSLGGLAGEETQYF.

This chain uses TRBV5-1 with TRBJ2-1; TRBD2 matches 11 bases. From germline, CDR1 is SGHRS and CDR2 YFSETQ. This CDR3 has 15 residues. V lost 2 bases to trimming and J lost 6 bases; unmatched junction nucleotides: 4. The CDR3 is CASSLIAGGRNEQFF. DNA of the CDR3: TGCGCCAGCAGCTTAATAGCGGGGGGGCGCAATGAGCAGTTCTTC.

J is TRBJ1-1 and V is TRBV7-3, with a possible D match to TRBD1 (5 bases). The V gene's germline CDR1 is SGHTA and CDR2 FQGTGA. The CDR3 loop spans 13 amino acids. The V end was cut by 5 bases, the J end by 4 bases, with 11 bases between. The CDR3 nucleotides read TGTGCCAGCAGCACGGGGGGAGGCACTGAAGCTTTCTTT. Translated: CASSTGGGTEAFF.

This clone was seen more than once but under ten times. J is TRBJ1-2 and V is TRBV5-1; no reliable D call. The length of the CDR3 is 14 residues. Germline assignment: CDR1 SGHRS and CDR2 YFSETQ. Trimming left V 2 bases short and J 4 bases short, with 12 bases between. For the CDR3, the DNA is TGCGCCAGCAGCTTTGACCGGGTTGGCTATGGCTACACCTTC. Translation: CASSFDRVGYGYTF.

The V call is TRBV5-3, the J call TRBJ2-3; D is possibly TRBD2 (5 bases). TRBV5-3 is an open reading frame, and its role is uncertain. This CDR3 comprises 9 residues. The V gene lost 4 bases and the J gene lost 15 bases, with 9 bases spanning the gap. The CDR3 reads CARSPGLYF. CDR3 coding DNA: TGTGCCAGAAGCCCAGGACTCTATTTT.

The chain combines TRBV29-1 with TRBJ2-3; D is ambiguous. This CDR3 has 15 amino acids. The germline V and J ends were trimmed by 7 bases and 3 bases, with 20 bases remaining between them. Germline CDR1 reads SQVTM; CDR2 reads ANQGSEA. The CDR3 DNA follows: TGCAGCGCGCACGGAGAGTTGTCCGAGACAGATACGCAGTATTTT. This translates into CSAHGELSETDTQYF.

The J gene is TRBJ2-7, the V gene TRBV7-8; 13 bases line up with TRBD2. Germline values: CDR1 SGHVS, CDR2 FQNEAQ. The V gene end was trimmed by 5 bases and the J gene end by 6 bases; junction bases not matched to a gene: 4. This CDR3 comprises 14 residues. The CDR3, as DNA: TGTGCCAGCAGCGGGACTAGCGGGGCAGGCGAGCAGTACTTC. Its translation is CASSGTSGAGEQYF.

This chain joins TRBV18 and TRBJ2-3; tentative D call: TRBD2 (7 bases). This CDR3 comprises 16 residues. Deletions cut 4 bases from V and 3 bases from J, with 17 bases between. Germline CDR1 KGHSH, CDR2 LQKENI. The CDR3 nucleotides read TGTGCCAGCTCACGTCTAGGGCGGGGGCAGACAGATACGCAGTATTTT. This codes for CASSRLGRGQTDTQYF.

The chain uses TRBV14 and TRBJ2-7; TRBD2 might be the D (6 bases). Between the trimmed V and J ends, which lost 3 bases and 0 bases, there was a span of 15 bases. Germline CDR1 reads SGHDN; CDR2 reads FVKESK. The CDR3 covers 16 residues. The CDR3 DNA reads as TGTGCCAGCAGCCATCTCCAGGGAGGAGGCTCCTACGAGCAGTACTTC. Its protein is CASSHLQGGGSYEQYF.

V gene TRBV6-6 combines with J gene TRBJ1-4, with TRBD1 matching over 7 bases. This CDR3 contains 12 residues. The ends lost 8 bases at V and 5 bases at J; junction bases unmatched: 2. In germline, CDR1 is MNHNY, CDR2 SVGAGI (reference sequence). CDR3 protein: CASGQENEKLFF. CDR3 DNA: TGTGCCAGCGGACAGGAGAATGAAAAACTGTTTTTT.

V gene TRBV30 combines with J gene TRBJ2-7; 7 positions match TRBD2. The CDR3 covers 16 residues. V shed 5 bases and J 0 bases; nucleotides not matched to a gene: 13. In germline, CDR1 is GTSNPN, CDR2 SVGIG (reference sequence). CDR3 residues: CAWHGGGLAPSYEQYF. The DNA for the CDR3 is TGTGCCTGGCATGGGGGGGGTTTGGCTCCCTCCTACGAGCAGTACTTC.

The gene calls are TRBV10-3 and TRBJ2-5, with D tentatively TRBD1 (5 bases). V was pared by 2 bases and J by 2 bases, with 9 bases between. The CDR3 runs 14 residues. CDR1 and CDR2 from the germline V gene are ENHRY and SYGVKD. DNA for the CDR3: TGTGCCATCAGTGAGGGACGGACACAAGAGACCCAGTACTTC. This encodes CAISEGRTQETQYF.

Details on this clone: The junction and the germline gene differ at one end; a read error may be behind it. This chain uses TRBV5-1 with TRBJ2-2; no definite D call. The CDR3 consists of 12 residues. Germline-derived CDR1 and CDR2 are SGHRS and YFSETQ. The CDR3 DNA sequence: TGCGTCAGCAGCTTGTTAGCCGGGGAGCTGTTTTTT. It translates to CVSSLLAGELFF.

The chain's CDR3 is CAISAQQGWAEAFF. DNA for the CDR3: TGTGCCATCAGTGCCCAACAGGGGTGGGCTGAAGCTTTCTTT. V usage is TRBV10-3 and J usage is TRBJ1-1; 7 bases are shared with TRBD1. This CDR3 is 14 amino acids long. CDR1 and CDR2 (germline): ENHRY, SYGVKD. V dropped 4 bases and J dropped 6; count of bases not matched to a gene: 8.

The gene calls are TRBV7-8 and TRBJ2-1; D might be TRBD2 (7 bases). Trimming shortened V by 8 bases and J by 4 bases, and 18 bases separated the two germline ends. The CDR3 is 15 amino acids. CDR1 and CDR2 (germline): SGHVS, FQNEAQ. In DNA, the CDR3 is TGTGCCAGCGACAAGGGGGGGGGCCTGTACAATGAGCAGTTCTTC. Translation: CASDKGGGLYNEQFF.

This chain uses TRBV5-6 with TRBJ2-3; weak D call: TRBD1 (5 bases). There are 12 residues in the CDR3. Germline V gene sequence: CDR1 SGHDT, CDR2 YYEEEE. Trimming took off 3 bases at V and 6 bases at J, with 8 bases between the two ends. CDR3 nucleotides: TGTGCCAGCAGCTGGGGCAGTGATACGCAGTATTTT. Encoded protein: CASSWGSDTQYF.

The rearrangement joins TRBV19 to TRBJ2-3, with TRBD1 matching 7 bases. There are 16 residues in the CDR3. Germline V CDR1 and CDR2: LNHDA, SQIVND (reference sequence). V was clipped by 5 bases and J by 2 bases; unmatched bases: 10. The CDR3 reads CASSPRQGPFTDTQYF. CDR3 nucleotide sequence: TGTGCCAGTAGTCCCAGACAGGGCCCCTTCACAGATACGCAGTATTTT.

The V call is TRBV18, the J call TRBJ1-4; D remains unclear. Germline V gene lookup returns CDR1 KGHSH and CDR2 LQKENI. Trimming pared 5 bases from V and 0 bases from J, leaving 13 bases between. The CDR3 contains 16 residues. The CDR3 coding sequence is TGTGCCAGCTCAACCCGACCCGGAGCAACTAATGAAAAACTGTTTTTT. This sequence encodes CASSTRPGATNEKLFF.

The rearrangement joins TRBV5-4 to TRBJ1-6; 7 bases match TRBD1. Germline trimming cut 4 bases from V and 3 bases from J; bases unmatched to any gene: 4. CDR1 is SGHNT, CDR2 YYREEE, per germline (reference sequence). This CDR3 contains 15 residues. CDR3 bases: TGTGCCAGCAGCCCAACAGGGGACTATAATTCACCCCTCCACTTT. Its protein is CASSPTGDYNSPLHF.